This T cell receptor (beta chain) was documented in a study of T-cell reconstitution after alpha-beta-depleted transplantation in children. Unique molecular identifiers were built into the TCRbeta library. TCRdb reprocessed the PCR reads with MiXCR, giving one entry per CDR3 protein. Of 350,000 to 500,000 distinct CDR3 sequences listed, 43% were seen once; the top ten hold approximately 30%. The sample holds one count of this clonotype. The sample consisted of PBMCs, taken before TCRalphabeta/CD19-depleted stem cell transplant. This TCR came from a girl aged 2 to 10 with aplastic anemia, due to receive a stem cell transplant.

This chain's CDR3 is CSVERISSGTSYEQYF. The CDR3 region has the DNA TGCAGCGTCGAGAGAATTTCTAGCGGAACGTCCTACGAGCAGTACTTC. The genes are TRBV29-1 and TRBJ2-7; 7 bases are a match to TRBD2. V lost 6 bases and J lost 1; bases outside the gene matches: 15. The CDR3 extends over 16 amino acids. Germline CDR1 reads SQVTM; CDR2 reads ANQGSEA.